The 12 T cell receptor beta chains below all came from one sample that was sequenced in a study of shared clonotypes between healthy human individuals. Here immunoSEQ multiplex PCR was the method, and the copy in TCRdb shows in-frame clones only, minus some. The data hold approximately 2.5 million clones, with 85% to 95% observed a single time. Sequenced input: naive CD4+ T cells sorted from blood. Subset of the sample: CD45RA+ positively selected. The receptor source for this set is a man aged 18 to 35 in good health.

V and J are TRBV10-3 and TRBJ2-2, with a possible D match to TRBD1 (6 bases). Trimming took off 7 bases at V and 0 bases at J, with 12 bases between the two ends. The CDR3 runs to 15 residues. Germline values: CDR1 ENHRY, CDR2 SYGVKD. The CDR3 DNA sequence: TGTGCCATCACCGAGACAGGCTCGAACACCGGGGAGCTGTTTTTT. Encoded protein: CAITETGSNTGELFF.

Details on this clone: This CDR3 is also generated by other DNA sequences in the sample. The chain couples TRBV9 to TRBJ1-3; D not certain. Germline assignment: CDR1 SGDLS and CDR2 YYNGEE. The CDR3 length is 13 residues. V was trimmed by 2 bases and J by 4 bases, leaving 7 bases between them. This CDR3 reads CASSVSSGNTIYF. The CDR3 region has the DNA TGTGCCAGCAGCGTCTCATCCGGAAACACCATATATTTT.

The chain combines TRBV7-9 with TRBJ2-5, with a weak D call TRBD2 (6 bases). Germline CDR1 reads SEHNR; CDR2 reads FQNEAQ (reference sequence). V lost 4 bases, J lost 2 bases, and 17 bases lay in between. CDR3 size: 16 residues. CDR3 residues: CASSYRLPSEQETQYF. Here the CDR3 DNA reads TGTGCCAGCAGCTACCGCCTACCTAGCGAACAAGAGACCCAGTACTTC.

The chain combines TRBV4-1 with TRBJ2-4, with D perhaps TRBD1 (6 bases). CDR1 and CDR2 (germline): MGHRA, YSYEKL. There are 13 residues in the CDR3. The V gene lost 0 bases and the J gene lost 10 bases, with 10 bases spanning the gap. CDR3 nucleotide sequence: TGCGCCAGCAGCCAAGACAGGGGTAGGATTCAGTACTTC. Protein product: CASSQDRGRIQYF.

The rearrangement joins TRBV6-5 to TRBJ1-6, with D unresolved. The CDR3 length is 15 residues. V lost 4 bases, J lost 5 bases, and 12 bases lay in between. From germline, CDR1 is MNHEY and CDR2 SVGAGI. The DNA for the CDR3 is TGTGCCAGCAGTTCCAAAGGACCGGATAATTCACCCCTCCACTTT. Residues: CASSSKGPDNSPLHF.

This clone came up a few times. This rearrangement joins TRBV6-1 to TRBJ2-1; weak D call: TRBD2 (5 bases). The CDR3 is 14 amino acids. The V end lost 2 bases, the J end lost 3 bases, and 8 bases lay between the germline ends. CDR1 is MNHNS, CDR2 SASEGT, per germline. CDR3 DNA sequence: TGTGCCAGCAGTGAATGGGGAGTCTACAATGAGCAGTTCTTC. As protein: CASSEWGVYNEQFF.

Note on this clone: One junction end disagrees with the germline gene, perhaps due to a read error. Additional DNA sequences in this sample encode the identical CDR3. V is TRBV7-7 and J is TRBJ2-2; the D gene is possibly TRBD1 (5 bases). From germline, CDR1 is SSHAT and CDR2 FNYEAQ (reference sequence). This CDR3 spans 15 amino acids. The CDR3 region has the DNA TGTGCTAGCAGCTTAGGGCAGGGGAACACCGGGGAGCTGTTTTTT. This encodes CASSLGQGNTGELFF. Full variable domain (rest looked up from reference TRBV7-7 and TRBJ2-2): GAGVSQSPRYKVTKRGQDVTLRCDPISSHATLYWYQQALGQGPEFLTYFNYEAQPDKSGLPSDRFSAERPEGSISTLTIQRTEQRDSAMYRCASSLGQGNTGELFFGEGSRLTVL.

The CDR3 region has the DNA TGTGCCAGCTCCCTCGATCAGGGGGCCTTCGGCGAGCAGTACTTC. Translating gives CASSLDQGAFGEQYF. The genes are TRBV18 and TRBJ2-7, with TRBD1 identical over 8 bases. J was trimmed by 6 bases and V by 6 bases; bases with no gene match: 13. The CDR3 extends over 15 amino acids. Germline V gives CDR1 KGHSH, CDR2 LQKENI.

This clone was detected only once. The rearrangement links TRBV21-1 to TRBJ2-1; TRBD2, the D gene given by the table, was not confirmed from the DNA. TRBV21-1 is a documented pseudogene. The CDR3 is 14 amino acids. The chain's CDR3 is CASSTSGRSDEQFF. DNA for the CDR3: TGTGCCAGCAGCACTAGCGGGAGATCCGATGAGCAGTTCTTC.

This clone has a handful of counts. The chain recombines TRBV18 with TRBJ1-5, with 12 nucleotides matching TRBD1. V was pared by 4 bases and J by 7 bases, with 5 bases of the junction left unmatched. CDR3 length: 15 residues. The germline V gene encodes CDR1 KGHSH and CDR2 LQKENI. CDR3: CASSRDRGLGQPQHF. The CDR3 DNA follows: TGTGCCAGCTCACGGGACAGGGGGCTGGGGCAGCCCCAGCATTTT.

V and J are TRBV28 and TRBJ2-2, with 11 bases identical to TRBD2. Per the germline V gene, CDR1 is MDHEN and CDR2 is SYDVKM. The CDR3 is made up of 15 amino acids. J lost 5 bases, V lost 2 bases, and 1 base had no gene match. CDR3: CASSLLAGGTGELFF. In nucleotides, the CDR3 is TGTGCCAGCAGTTTACTAGCGGGGGGAACCGGGGAGCTGTTTTTT.

The chain carries TRBV9 and TRBJ2-2; D uncertain. CDR1 and CDR2 (germline): SGDLS, YYNGEE. V lost 1 base to trimming and J lost 3 bases, with 4 bases between them. The length of the CDR3 is 13 residues. The CDR3 region has the DNA TGTGCCAGCAGCGTATCTTACACCGGGGAGCTGTTTTTT. It translates to CASSVSYTGELFF.